These 3 T cell receptor beta chains share one sample of origin, sequenced in a study of OX40 agonist ivuxolimab in advanced cancers. Data came from immunoSEQ multiplex PCR; TCRdb stores just in-frame clones and leaves some out. The sample includes under 55,000 clones, about 90% of them seen just once. This sample comprised CD4+ or CD8+ T cells sorted from blood, obtained in a trial of the OX40 agonist ivuxolimab. These receptors all come from an adult with an advanced solid tumor such as melanoma, head and neck, liver or kidney cancer.

The V and J genes are TRBV6-1 and TRBJ2-7; possibly TRBD2 for D (6 bases). Per the germline V gene, CDR1 is MNHNS and CDR2 is SASEGT. Trimming removed 6 bases from V and 7 bases from J, with 16 bases in between. The CDR3 has 13 residues. This chain's CDR3 is CASRLGGGAEQYF. CDR3 sequence (DNA): TGTGCCAGCAGATTGGGGGGTGGGGCGGAGCAGTACTTC.

The chain employs TRBV7-2 and TRBJ1-4; D uncertain. Trimming pared 4 bases from V and 3 bases from J, leaving 12 bases between. The germline CDR1 and CDR2 sequences are SGHTA and FQGNSA. The CDR3 spans 15 residues. The CDR3 reads CASSSTRWPNEKLFF. The CDR3 DNA sequence: TGTGCCAGCAGCTCCACCCGATGGCCTAATGAAAAACTGTTTTTT.

This chain links TRBV5-1 with TRBJ1-3, with D unclear. The CDR3 is 16 residues long. Trimming pared 0 bases from V and 0 bases from J, leaving 10 bases between. Germline V gives CDR1 SGHRS, CDR2 YFSETQ. In nucleotides, the CDR3 is TGCGCCAGCAGCTTGGCACAGTTGAGCTCTGGAAACACCATATATTTT. Its translation is CASSLAQLSSGNTIYF.